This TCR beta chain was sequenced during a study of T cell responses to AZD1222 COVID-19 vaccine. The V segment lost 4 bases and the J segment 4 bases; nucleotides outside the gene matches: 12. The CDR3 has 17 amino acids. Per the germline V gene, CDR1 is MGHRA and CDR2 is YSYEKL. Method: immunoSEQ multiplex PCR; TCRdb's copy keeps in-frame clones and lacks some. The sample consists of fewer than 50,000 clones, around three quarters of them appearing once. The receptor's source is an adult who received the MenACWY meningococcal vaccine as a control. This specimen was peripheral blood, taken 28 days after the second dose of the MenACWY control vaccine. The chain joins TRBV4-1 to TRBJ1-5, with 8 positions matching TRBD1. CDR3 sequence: CASSRFQGAEGNQPQHF. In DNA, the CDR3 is TGCGCCAGCAGCCGATTTCAGGGGGCCGAAGGGAATCAGCCCCAGCATTTT.